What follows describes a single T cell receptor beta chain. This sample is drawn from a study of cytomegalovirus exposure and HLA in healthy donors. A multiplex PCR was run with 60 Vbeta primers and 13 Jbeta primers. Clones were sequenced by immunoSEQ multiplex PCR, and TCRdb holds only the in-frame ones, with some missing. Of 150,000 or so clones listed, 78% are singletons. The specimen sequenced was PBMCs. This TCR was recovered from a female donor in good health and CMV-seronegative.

CDR3 coding DNA: TGTGCCAGTAGTCGCGACAGGGACCAAGAGACCCAGTACTTC. Amino acid sequence: CASSRDRDQETQYF. The chain uses TRBV19 and TRBJ2-5; TRBD1 agrees at 7 bases. Trimming cost V 5 bases and J 0 bases; bases outside gene matches: 3. This CDR3 has 14 amino acids. The germline V gene encodes CDR1 LNHDA and CDR2 SQIVND (reference sequence). The full variable domain, completed using reference TRBV19 and TRBJ2-5, is DGGITQSPKYLFRKEGQNVTLSCEQNLNHDAMYWYRQDPGQGLRLIYYSQIVNDFQKGDIAEGYSVSREKKESFPLTVTSAQKNPTAFYLCASSRDRDQETQYFGPGTRLLVL.